This TCR beta chain was sequenced during a study of T cells in Graves' hyperthyroidism and ophthalmopathy. Overall study results and limits: Blood shared most expanded thyroid clonotypes above 0.001. A model of 13 V-J pairs discriminated ophthalmopathy from stable hyperthyroidism.

Those with hyperthyroidism were 18 to 65 years old, newly diagnosed, and ill for under 2 months. Together with thyroid ultrasound, orbital computed tomography, serum thyroxine and TRAb, clinical symptoms were used for diagnoses. Trimming cost V 6 bases and J 6 bases, with 14 bases left between them. The CDR3 is 13 residues long. Germline loops: CDR1 ENHRY, CDR2 SYGVKD. There are a few counts of this clonotype. The antigen is undetermined. Authors of the study amplified TCR beta CDR3 regions from RNA transcripts. The HTBI primer set served for first-round RT-PCR of the TCR CDR3. TCRdb ran MiXCR on the multiplex PCR reads and lists one entry per CDR3 protein. This sample has around 450,000 distinct CDR3 sequences, with approximately 15% found just once.

This chain connects TRBV10-3 to TRBJ1-2; D is ambiguous. The sample comprised blood. The sequence was collected from a woman aged 18-29 years with Graves' hyperthyroidism. CDR3 amino acids: CAISEDGIDGYTF. DNA for the CDR3: TGTGCCATCAGCGAAGACGGTATTGATGGCTACACCTTC.